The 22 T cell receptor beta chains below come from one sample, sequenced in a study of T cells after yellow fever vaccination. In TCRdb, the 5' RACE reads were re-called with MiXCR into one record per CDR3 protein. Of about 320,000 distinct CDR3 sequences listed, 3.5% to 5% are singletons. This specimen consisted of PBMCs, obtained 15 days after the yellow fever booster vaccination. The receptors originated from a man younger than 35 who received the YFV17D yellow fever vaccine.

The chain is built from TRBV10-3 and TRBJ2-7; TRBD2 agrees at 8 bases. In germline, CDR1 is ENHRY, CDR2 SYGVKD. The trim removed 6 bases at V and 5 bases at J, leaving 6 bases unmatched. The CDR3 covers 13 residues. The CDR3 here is CAIRPGGADEQYF. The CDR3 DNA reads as TGTGCCATCAGACCGGGGGGGGCGGACGAGCAGTACTTC.

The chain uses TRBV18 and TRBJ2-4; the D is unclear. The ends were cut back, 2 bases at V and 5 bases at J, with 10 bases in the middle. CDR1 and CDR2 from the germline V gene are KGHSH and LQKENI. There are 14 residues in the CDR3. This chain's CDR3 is CASSPNRVENIQYF. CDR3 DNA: TGTGCCAGCTCACCAAACAGAGTAGAAAACATTCAGTACTTC.

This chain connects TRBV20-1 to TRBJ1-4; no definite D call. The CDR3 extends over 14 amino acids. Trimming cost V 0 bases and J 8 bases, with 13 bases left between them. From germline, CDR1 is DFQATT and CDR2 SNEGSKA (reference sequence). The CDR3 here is CSARDRHYIEKLFF. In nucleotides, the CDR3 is TGCAGTGCTAGAGATCGGCATTATATAGAAAAACTGTTTTTT.

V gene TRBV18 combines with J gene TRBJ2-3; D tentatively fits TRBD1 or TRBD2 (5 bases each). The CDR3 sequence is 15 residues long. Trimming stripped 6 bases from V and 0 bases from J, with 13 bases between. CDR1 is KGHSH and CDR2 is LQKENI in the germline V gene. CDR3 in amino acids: CASSPGTVSTDTQYF. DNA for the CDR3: TGTGCCAGCTCCCCGGGGACGGTCAGCACAGATACGCAGTATTTT.

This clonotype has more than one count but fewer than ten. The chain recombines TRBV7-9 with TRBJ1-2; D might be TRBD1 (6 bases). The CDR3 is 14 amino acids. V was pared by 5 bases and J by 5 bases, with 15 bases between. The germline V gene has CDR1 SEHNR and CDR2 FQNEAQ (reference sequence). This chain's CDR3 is CASSLGGGGYGYTF. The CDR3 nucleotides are TGTGCCAGCAGCCTTGGCGGGGGCGGTTATGGCTACACCTTC.

This CDR3 reads CASRGAGGIANTGELFF. The CDR3 DNA reads TGTGCCAGCCGTGGGGCGGGGGGAATTGCGAACACCGGGGAGCTGTTTTTT. V and J are TRBV7-2 and TRBJ2-2; 8 bases line up with TRBD2. The CDR3 spans 17 residues. V lost 8 bases, J lost 0 bases, and 11 bases stayed unmatched. Germline V lookup: CDR1 SGHTA, CDR2 FQGNSA.

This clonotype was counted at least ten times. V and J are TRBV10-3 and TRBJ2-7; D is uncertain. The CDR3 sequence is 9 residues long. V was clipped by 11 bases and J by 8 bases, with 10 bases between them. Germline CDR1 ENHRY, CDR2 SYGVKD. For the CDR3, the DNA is TGTGCCGTGGGTAATCAGCAGTACTTC. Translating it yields CAVGNQQYF.

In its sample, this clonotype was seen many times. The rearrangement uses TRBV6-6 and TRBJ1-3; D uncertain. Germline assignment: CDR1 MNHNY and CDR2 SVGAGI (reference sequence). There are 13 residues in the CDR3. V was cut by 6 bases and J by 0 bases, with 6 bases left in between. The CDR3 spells CASSPRSGNTIYF. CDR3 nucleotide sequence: TGTGCCAGCAGCCCACGCTCTGGAAACACCATATATTTT.

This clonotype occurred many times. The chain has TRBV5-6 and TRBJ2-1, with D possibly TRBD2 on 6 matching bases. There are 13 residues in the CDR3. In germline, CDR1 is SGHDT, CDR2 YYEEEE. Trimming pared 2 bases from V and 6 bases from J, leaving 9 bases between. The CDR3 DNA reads TGTGCCAGCAGCTTTGTCGGGGGCAATGAGCAGTTCTTC. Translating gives CASSFVGGNEQFF.

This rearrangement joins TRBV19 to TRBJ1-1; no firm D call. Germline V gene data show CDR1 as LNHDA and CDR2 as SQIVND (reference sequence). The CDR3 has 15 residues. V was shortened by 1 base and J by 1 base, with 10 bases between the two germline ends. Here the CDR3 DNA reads TGTGCCAGTAGTATAGGCGAAGGGTCGAACACTGAAGCTTTCTTT. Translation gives CASSIGEGSNTEAFF. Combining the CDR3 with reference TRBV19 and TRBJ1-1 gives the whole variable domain DGGITQSPKYLFRKEGQNVTLSCEQNLNHDAMYWYRQDPGQGLRLIYYSQIVNDFQKGDIAEGYSVSREKKESFPLTVTSAQKNPTAFYLCASSIGEGSNTEAFFGQGTRLTVV.

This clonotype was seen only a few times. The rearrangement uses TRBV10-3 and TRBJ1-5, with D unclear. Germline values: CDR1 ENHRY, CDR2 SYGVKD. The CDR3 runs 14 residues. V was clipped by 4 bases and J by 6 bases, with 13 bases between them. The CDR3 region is CAISVSGVGQPQHF. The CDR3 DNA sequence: TGTGCCATCAGTGTCTCTGGGGTCGGTCAGCCCCAGCATTTT.

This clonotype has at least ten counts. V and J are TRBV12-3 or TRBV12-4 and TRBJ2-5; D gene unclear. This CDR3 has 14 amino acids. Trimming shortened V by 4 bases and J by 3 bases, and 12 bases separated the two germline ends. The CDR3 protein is CASSSQGTKETQYF. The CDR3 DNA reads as TGTGCCAGCAGTTCCCAAGGAACCAAAGAGACCCAGTACTTC.

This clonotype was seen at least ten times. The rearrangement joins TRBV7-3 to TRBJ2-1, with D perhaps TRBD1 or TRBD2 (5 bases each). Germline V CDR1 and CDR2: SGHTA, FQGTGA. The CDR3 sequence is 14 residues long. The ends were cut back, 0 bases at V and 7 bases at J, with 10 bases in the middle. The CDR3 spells CASSLTRGSNEQFF. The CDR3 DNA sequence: TGTGCCAGCAGCTTAACCCGGGGCTCAAATGAGCAGTTCTTC.

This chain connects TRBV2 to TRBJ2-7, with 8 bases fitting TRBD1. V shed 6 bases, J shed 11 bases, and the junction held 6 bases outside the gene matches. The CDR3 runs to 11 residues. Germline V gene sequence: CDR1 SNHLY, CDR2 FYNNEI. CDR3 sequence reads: CASRGQGGEYV. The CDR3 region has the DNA TGTGCCAGCAGAGGACAGGGCGGTGAGTACGTC.

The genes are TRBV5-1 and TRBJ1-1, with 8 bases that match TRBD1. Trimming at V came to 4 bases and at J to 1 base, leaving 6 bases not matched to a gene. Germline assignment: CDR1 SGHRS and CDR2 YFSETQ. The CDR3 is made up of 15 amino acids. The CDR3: CASSPGTGGNTEAFF. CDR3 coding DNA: TGCGCCAGCAGCCCGGGGACAGGTGGGAACACTGAAGCTTTCTTT.

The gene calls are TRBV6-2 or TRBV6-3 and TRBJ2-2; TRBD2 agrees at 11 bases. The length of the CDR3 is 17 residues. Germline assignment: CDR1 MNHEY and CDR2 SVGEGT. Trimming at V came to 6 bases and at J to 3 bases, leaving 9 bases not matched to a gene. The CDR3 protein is CASREGTSGLYTGELFF. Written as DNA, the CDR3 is TGTGCCAGCAGAGAAGGGACTAGCGGTTTGTACACCGGGGAGCTGTTTTTT.

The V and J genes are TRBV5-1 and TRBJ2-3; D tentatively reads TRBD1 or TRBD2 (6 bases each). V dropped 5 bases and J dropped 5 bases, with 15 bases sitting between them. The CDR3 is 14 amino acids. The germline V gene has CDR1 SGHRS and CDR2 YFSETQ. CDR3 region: CASSDGGQIDTQYF. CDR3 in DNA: TGCGCCAGCAGTGATGGGGGGCAAATAGATACGCAGTATTTT.

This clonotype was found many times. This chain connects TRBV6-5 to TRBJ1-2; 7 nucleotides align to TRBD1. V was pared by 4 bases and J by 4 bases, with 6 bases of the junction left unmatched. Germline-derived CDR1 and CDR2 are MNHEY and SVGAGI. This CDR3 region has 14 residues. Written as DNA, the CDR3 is TGTGCCAGCAGTTCCCGACAGGGAATCTATGGCTACACCTTC. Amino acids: CASSSRQGIYGYTF.

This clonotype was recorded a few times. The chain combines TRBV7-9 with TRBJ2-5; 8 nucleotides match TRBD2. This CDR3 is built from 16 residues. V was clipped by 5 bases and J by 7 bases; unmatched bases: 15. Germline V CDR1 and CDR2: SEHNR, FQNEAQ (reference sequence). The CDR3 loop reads CASSTQLAEGRGTQYF. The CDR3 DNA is TGTGCCAGCAGCACGCAACTAGCGGAGGGTCGGGGGACCCAGTACTTC.

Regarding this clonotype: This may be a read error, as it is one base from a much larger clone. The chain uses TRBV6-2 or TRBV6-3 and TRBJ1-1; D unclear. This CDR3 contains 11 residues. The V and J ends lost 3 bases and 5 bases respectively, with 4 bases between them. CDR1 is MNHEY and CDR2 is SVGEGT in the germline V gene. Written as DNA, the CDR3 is TGTGCCAGCAGTTATGAAACTGAAGCTTTCTTT. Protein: CASSYETEAFF.

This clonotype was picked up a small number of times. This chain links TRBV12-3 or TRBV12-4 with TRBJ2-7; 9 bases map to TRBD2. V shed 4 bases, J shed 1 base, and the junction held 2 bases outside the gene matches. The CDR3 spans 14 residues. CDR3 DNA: TGTGCCAGCAGTTGGACTAGCGCGTCCTACGAGCAGTACTTC. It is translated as CASSWTSASYEQYF.

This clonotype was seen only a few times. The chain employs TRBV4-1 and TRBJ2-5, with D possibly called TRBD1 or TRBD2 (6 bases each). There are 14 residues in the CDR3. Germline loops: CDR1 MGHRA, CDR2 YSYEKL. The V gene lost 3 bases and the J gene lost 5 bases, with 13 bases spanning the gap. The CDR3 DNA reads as TGCGCCAGCAGCCATGGTACAGGGAGGGAGACCCAGTACTTC. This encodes CASSHGTGRETQYF.